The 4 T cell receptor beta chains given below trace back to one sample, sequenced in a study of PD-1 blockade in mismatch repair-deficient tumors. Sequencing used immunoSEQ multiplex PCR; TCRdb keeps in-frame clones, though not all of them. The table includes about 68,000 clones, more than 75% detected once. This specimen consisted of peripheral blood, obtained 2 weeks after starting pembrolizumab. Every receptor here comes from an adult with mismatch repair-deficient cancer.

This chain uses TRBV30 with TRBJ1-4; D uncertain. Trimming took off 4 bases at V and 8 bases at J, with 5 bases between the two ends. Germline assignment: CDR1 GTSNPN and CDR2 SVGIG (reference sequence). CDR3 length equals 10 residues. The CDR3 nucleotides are TGTGCCTGGAAGGAGGAAAAACTGTTTTTT. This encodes CAWKEEKLFF.

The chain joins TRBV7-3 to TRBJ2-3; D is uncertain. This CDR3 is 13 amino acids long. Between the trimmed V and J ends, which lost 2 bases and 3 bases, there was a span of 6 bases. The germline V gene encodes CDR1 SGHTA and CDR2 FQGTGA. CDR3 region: CASSLYATDTQYF. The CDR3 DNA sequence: TGTGCCAGCAGCTTATACGCGACAGATACGCAGTATTTT.

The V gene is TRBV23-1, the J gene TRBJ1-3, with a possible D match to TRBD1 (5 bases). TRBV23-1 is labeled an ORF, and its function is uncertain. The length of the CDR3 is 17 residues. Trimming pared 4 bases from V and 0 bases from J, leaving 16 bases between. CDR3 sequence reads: CASSRERDANSGNTIYF. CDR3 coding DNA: TGCGCCAGCAGTCGAGAACGGGACGCCAACTCTGGAAACACCATATATTTT.

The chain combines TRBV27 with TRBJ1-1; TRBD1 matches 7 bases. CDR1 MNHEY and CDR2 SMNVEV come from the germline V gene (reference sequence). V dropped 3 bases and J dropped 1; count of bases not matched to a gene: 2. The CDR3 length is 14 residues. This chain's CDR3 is CASSFRQGNTEAFF. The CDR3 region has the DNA TGTGCCAGCAGTTTCCGACAGGGGAACACTGAAGCTTTCTTT.